This is a list of T cell receptor beta chains from one sample in a study of T-cell reconstitution after alpha-beta-depleted transplantation in children. One entry per CDR3 protein results from TCRdb running MiXCR on the PCR reads. The sample lists approximately 490,000 distinct CDR3 sequences; 10% were seen once. This specimen consisted of PBMCs, obtained before TCRalphabeta/CD19-depleted stem cell transplant. The receptors shown here come from a child aged 2-15 years with inherited bone marrow failure, due to receive a stem cell transplant. Both conserved end residues are part of each CDR3. The order of the fields is clone size, D gene, V gene, J gene, CDR3 DNA, CDR3 protein. D genes are given only for firm matches. Only part of the rows carry a size: once, few, many, or a class if the clone is expanded.

many,-,TRBV20-1,TRBJ2-1,TGCAGTGCTTATATCCGTGAGCAGTTCTTC,CSAYIREQFF
many,TRBD2,TRBV10-3,TRBJ2-7,TGTGCCATCAGTGGGACTAGTACCCTCCCCTACGAGCAGTACTTC,CAISGTSTLPYEQYF
-,TRBD2,TRBV20-1,TRBJ2-1,TGCAGTGCTAGAGGGATGAGCGGGAGGACGGCCTACAATGAGCAGTTCTTC,CSARGMSGRTAYNEQFF
many,TRBD2,TRBV9,TRBJ2-5,TGTGCCAGTCAGCGGGGGGGCATACAAGAGACCCAGTACTTC,CASQRGGIQETQYF
many,TRBD1,TRBV19,TRBJ2-1,TGTGCCAGTAGTATAGACACACGCCCTGTGAGGGGGCTGGGCAATGAGCAGTTCTTC,CASSIDTRPVRGLGNEQFF
few,-,TRBV4-3,TRBJ2-1,TGCGCCAGCAGCCAAGACAGGGTGGCCTACAATGAGCAGTTCTTC,CASSQDRVAYNEQFF
many,-,TRBV10-3,TRBJ1-3,TGTGCCATCAGTGTCGCAGGGGCTGGAAACACCATATATTTT,CAISVAGAGNTIYF
many,-,TRBV28,TRBJ2-1,TGTGCCAGCAACGAGGGTAGCTCCTACAATGAGCAGTTCTTC,CASNEGSSYNEQFF
many,TRBD1,TRBV7-2,TRBJ1-5,TGTGCCAGCAGCTTAGGTCCAGGGGGCGATCAGCCCCAGCATTTT,CASSLGPGGDQPQHF
many,-,TRBV28,TRBJ1-1,TGTGCCAGCAGTTTATACATCGGCGCCCCCTGGACTGAAGCTTTCTTT,CASSLYIGAPWTEAFF
-,TRBD2,TRBV5-3,TRBJ2-1,TGTGCCAGAAGCTCGAACGGACTAGCGGGATGGCATCAGAATGAGCAGTTCTTC,CARSSNGLAGWHQNEQFF
many,-,TRBV20-1,TRBJ2-3,TGCAGTGCTAGGTCCTACACAGATACGCAGTATTTT,CSARSYTDTQYF
few,-,TRBV28,TRBJ2-7,TGTGCCAGCAGCCGTGGACCGGATTGGAGCTACGAGCAGTACTTC,CASSRGPDWSYEQYF
-,-,TRBV19,TRBJ1-6,TGTGCCAGTAATTTGGGAAAAGGGAATTCACCCCTCCACTTT,CASNLGKGNSPLHF
-,-,TRBV5-1,TRBJ2-3,TGCGCCAGCGGTACCGGGTACACAGATACGCAGTATTTT,CASGTGYTDTQYF
many,-,TRBV20-1,TRBJ2-1,TGCAGTGCAGATCGCACTTCTTACAATGAGCAGTTCTTC,CSADRTSYNEQFF
many,-,TRBV29-1,TRBJ2-3,TGCAGCGTTGCCGCGGGGAGCACAGATACGCAGTATTTT,CSVAAGSTDTQYF
-,TRBD2,TRBV18,TRBJ2-7,TGTGCCAGCTCACCACTTTTAGGGACTAGCGCCGAGCAGTACTTC,CASSPLLGTSAEQYF
-,-,TRBV7-2,TRBJ1-6,TGTGCCAGTTCTGGGGGACATAGCTCCTATAATTCACCCCTCCACTTT,CASSGGHSSYNSPLHF
many,-,TRBV27,TRBJ2-1,TGTGCCAGCAGTTCTTCAGAACGAGACAATGAGCAGTTCTTC,CASSSSERDNEQFF
many,-,TRBV29-1,TRBJ2-7,TGCAGCGGCGGCGGCTCTTCCTACGAGCAGTACTTC,CSGGGSSYEQYF
many,TRBD2,TRBV7-2,TRBJ2-7,TGTGCCAGCACAACGGGGACTAGCGGGAGCGAGCAGTACTTC,CASTTGTSGSEQYF
-,-,TRBV5-6,TRBJ2-1,TGTGCCAGCAGCTTTTTTTTATCGAATGAGCAGTTCTTC,CASSFFLSNEQFF
many,TRBD1,TRBV29-1,TRBJ2-3,TGCAGCGCTTCGACAGGGGGCCGCTACACAGATACGCAGTATTTT,CSASTGGRYTDTQYF
many,-,TRBV20-1,TRBJ1-4,TGCAGTGCTAGAGATCGAAAGACAACTAATGAAAAACTGTTTTTT,CSARDRKTTNEKLFF
-,-,TRBV4-1,TRBJ1-4,TGCGCCAGCAGCCAAGTTGTAGGGGTCGAAAAACTGTTTTTT,CASSQVVGVEKLFF
few,-,TRBV19,TRBJ2-3,TGTGCCAGTAGGGTCTCAGGGGTGGAAGATACGCAGTATTTT,CASRVSGVEDTQYF
few,-,TRBV28,TRBJ1-5,TGTGCCAGCAGTTTCAATAACTGGGGGGATCAGCCCCAGCATTTT,CASSFNNWGDQPQHF
many,TRBD2,TRBV6-2/TRBV6-3,TRBJ2-1,TGTGCCAGCAGTTTATCCGGGACTATCAATGAGCAGTTCTTC,CASSLSGTINEQFF
few,-,TRBV4-1,TRBJ2-1,TGCGCCAGCAGCCAAACGGAGGGTACCTACAATGAGCAGTTCTTC,CASSQTEGTYNEQFF
many,-,TRBV2,TRBJ1-5,TGTGCCAGCAGTGACAGGGAAAGGAATCAGCCCCAGCATTTT,CASSDRERNQPQHF
many,-,TRBV29-1,TRBJ2-7,TGCAGCGTTGAGGGCCTCTCCTACGAGCAGTACTTC,CSVEGLSYEQYF
few,TRBD1,TRBV6-1,TRBJ1-1,TGTGCCAGCAGACCCGGGACAGCGAACACTGAAGCTTTCTTT,CASRPGTANTEAFF
many,-,TRBV9,TRBJ2-1,TGTGCCAGCAGCGAAACGGGAGTCGGCAATGAGCAGTTCTTC,CASSETGVGNEQFF
many,TRBD1,TRBV27,TRBJ1-1,TGTGCCAGCAGTTTGGGACAGGGGGCTGTGAACACTGAAGCTTTCTTT,CASSLGQGAVNTEAFF
-,-,TRBV4-1,TRBJ2-3,TGCGCCAGCAGCCCAGCCTTTGAGGCCCCAGATACGCAGTATTTT,CASSPAFEAPDTQYF
many,TRBD1,TRBV12-3/TRBV12-4,TRBJ2-7,TGTGCCAGCAGTTCCGGGACAGGGTACGAGCAGTACTTC,CASSSGTGYEQYF
-,-,TRBV11-1,TRBJ2-7,TGTGCCAGCAGCTTAGCCCAGGGTAACTACGAGCAGTACTTC,CASSLAQGNYEQYF
many,-,TRBV4-2,TRBJ2-3,TGTGCCAGCAGCCAAGATCGTCGCGCGGTTGATACGCAGTATTTT,CASSQDRRAVDTQYF
many,-,TRBV6-5,TRBJ1-2,TGTGCCAGCAGTTACTCGACGGGGGGGCCCAGGAGCGGCTACACCTTC,CASSYSTGGPRSGYTF
many,TRBD2,TRBV5-1,TRBJ2-1,TGCGCCAGCAGCTTGACTAGCGGAGGGGACTCCTACAATGAGCAGTTCTTC,CASSLTSGGDSYNEQFF
few,-,TRBV1,TRBJ1-1,TGCACCAGCAGCCGAGGGCGTGACACTGAAGCTTTCTTT,CTSSRGRDTEAFF
many,-,TRBV6-5,TRBJ2-7,TGTGCCAGCAGTTACGCAGGATACGAGCAGTACTTC,CASSYAGYEQYF
-,TRBD1,TRBV5-6,TRBJ1-4,TGTGCCAGCAGCCTCGGGACAGGGTACGGAAAACTGTTTTTT,CASSLGTGYGKLFF
many,-,TRBV30,TRBJ2-7,TGTGCCTGGTTGTCGGGCACAGGGTCCTACGAGCAGTACTTC,CAWLSGTGSYEQYF
-,-,TRBV20-1,TRBJ2-4,TGCTGTGCTAGAGACGAACTGAAAATAGCCAAAAACATTCAGTACTTC,CCARDELKIAKNIQYF
many,-,TRBV29-1,TRBJ2-2,TGCAGCGCGGGCAGCACCGGGGAGCTGTTTTTT,CSAGSTGELFF
few,-,TRBV12-3/TRBV12-4,TRBJ1-1,TGTGCCAGCAGTTCGGGACTCCAGAACACTGAAGCTTTCTTT,CASSSGLQNTEAFF
many,TRBD2,TRBV5-1,TRBJ2-1,TGCGCCAGCAGCTTGGAGCGGGGGGCTGGGGAGCAGTTCTTC,CASSLERGAGEQFF
many,TRBD2,TRBV11-2,TRBJ2-7,TGTGCCAGCAGCTTTCCTGAACTAGCGGGAGGGCCAGTTCGTTACGAGCAGTACTTC,CASSFPELAGGPVRYEQYF
many,-,TRBV10-2,TRBJ1-1,TGCGCCAGCAGTGACACCAGGAGACTCGAAGCTTTCTTT,CASSDTRRLEAFF
few,-,TRBV24-1,TRBJ2-3,TGTGCCACCAGTGATGGGACGAGTTATTTGGGAGATACGCAGTATTTT,CATSDGTSYLGDTQYF
-,-,TRBV5-5,TRBJ2-3,TGTGCCAGCACCTACCCCACGGATACGCAGTATTTT,CASTYPTDTQYF
many,TRBD1,TRBV12-3/TRBV12-4,TRBJ2-1,TGTGCCAGCAGCATGGGACAGAGGAGCTCCTACAATGAGCAGTTCTTC,CASSMGQRSSYNEQFF
-,TRBD2,TRBV12-3/TRBV12-4,TRBJ2-7,TGTGCCAGCAGTCCCTTTACGACTAGCGCCGTCTACGAGCAGTACTTC,CASSPFTTSAVYEQYF
many,-,TRBV5-6,TRBJ2-7,TGTGCCAGCAGCTTGGCACACTACGAGCAGTACTTC,CASSLAHYEQYF
-,TRBD2,TRBV4-1,TRBJ2-1,TGCGCCAGCAGCCATCATGATCACATGAGGGGGCGGACTAGCGGGTATTACAATGAGCAGTTCTTC,CASSHHDHMRGRTSGYYNEQFF
many,-,TRBV15,TRBJ2-3,TGTGCCACCAGCACCCGTTGGGATACGCAGTATTTT,CATSTRWDTQYF